What follows are 17 T cell receptor beta chains derived from one specimen sequenced in a study of read filtering for tumor transcriptome and immune sequencing. From roughly 390 ng of RNA, a library with molecular barcoded alpha/delta and beta/gamma adaptors was made. TCRdb re-derived calls from the reads in MiXCR, one entry per CDR3 protein. Among 90,000 or so distinct CDR3 sequences listed, roughly 21% were seen once. The specimen was a population of CD138-negative cells sorted from bone marrow. The origin of the receptors is a donor at least 40 years old with multiple myeloma.

At least ten counts were recorded for this clonotype. The chain is built from TRBV6-2 or TRBV6-3 and TRBJ2-1, with 8 bases aligning to TRBD2. J gave up 9 bases and V 6 bases, and 16 bases lay outside the gene matches. CDR3 length equals 16 residues. The V gene's germline CDR1 is MNHEY and CDR2 SVGEGT. CDR3 sequence: CASRQGIGGAFGEQFF. CDR3 bases: TGTGCCAGCAGACAAGGAATCGGGGGGGCCTTTGGTGAGCAGTTCTTC.

This clonotype was recorded at least ten times. The V call is TRBV12-3 or TRBV12-4, the J call TRBJ2-3; 14 positions match TRBD2. This CDR3 comprises 16 residues. V gave up 8 bases and J gave up 1 base; unmatched junction bases: 5. The CDR3 nucleotides are TGTGCCAGCTCCCGGACTAGCGGGGGGCGCACAGATACGCAGTATTTT. This gives the protein CASSRTSGGRTDTQYF.

This rearrangement joins TRBV5-5 to TRBJ2-7, with D uncertain. In germline, CDR1 is SGHKS, CDR2 YYEKEE (reference sequence). CDR3 length: 15 amino acids. The ends were cut back, 2 bases at V and 1 base at J, with 13 bases in the middle. The CDR3 DNA reads as TGTGCCAGCAGCTTTTCGGCAGGCGTTTCCTACGAGCAGTACTTC. Its translation: CASSFSAGVSYEQYF.

A word on this clonotype: This may be a read error, as it is one base from a much larger clone. The rearrangement links TRBV12-3 or TRBV12-4 to TRBJ2-7, with a tentative D call TRBD1 (5 bases). The length of the CDR3 is 13 residues. V was shortened by 3 bases and J by 8 bases, with 14 bases between the two germline ends. Written as DNA, the CDR3 is TGTGCCAGCAGTTTTGAAGGGGTTGGCAAGCAGTACTTC. This translates into CASSFEGVGKQYF.

To note about this clonotype: Being one base from a much bigger clone, this may be a read error. V and J are TRBV20-1 and TRBJ1-1; possibly TRBD1 for D (5 bases). Trimming cost V 3 bases and J 4 bases, with 15 bases left between them. This CDR3 is 14 amino acids long. Germline V CDR1 and CDR2: DFQATT, SNEGSKA (reference sequence). The CDR3 here is CSASKGGAGTEAFF. DNA for the CDR3: TGCAGTGCTAGTAAGGGAGGGGCGGGCACTGAAGCTTTCTTT.

The chain carries TRBV7-2 and TRBJ1-3; D unresolved. Germline loops: CDR1 SGHTA, CDR2 FQGNSA. The length of the CDR3 is 15 residues. The ends were cut back, 1 base at V and 1 base at J, with 8 bases in the middle. In DNA, the CDR3 is TGTGCCAGCAGCTTAGTCGCAAATTCTGGAAACACCATATATTTT. Its translation is CASSLVANSGNTIYF. Full variable domain (missing parts from reference TRBV7-2 and TRBJ1-3): GAGVSQSPSNKVTEKGKDVELRCDPISGHTALYWYRQSLGQGLEFLIYFQGNSAPDKSGLPSDRFSAERTGGSVSTLTIQRTQQEDSAVYLCASSLVANSGNTIYFGEGSWLTVV.

This clonotype was seen repeatedly, ten times or more. This chain links TRBV5-5 with TRBJ1-4; the match to TRBD1 covers 10 bases. Trimming removed 0 bases from V and 3 bases from J; junction bases left unmatched: 11. The germline V gene encodes CDR1 SGHKS and CDR2 YYEKEE (reference sequence). The CDR3 runs to 19 residues. The CDR3 DNA is TGTGCCAGCAGCTTGGTATGGATCGGGACAGGGGATGCTAATGAAAAACTGTTTTTT. Its protein is CASSLVWIGTGDANEKLFF.

With respect to this clonotype: Without the conserved terminal phenylalanine or tryptophan, this CDR3 likely stems from a read error. The CDR3 here is CASSPPGGNTIYL. The CDR3 DNA sequence: TGTGCCAGCTCACCTCCAGGAGGAAACACCATATATCTT. The rearrangement links TRBV18 to TRBJ1-3; D is undetermined. The CDR3 has 13 residues. V was pared by 3 bases and J by 4 bases, with 7 bases between. CDR1 is KGHSH and CDR2 is LQKENI in the germline V gene.

This clonotype was seen many times. This chain links TRBV12-3 or TRBV12-4 with TRBJ2-2; the D is unclear. The CDR3 runs to 13 residues. The V and J ends lost 8 bases and 1 base respectively, with 8 bases between them. CDR3 bases: TGTGCCAGCGAACACAAGAACACCGGGGAGCTGTTTTTT. It is translated as CASEHKNTGELFF.

Many counts were recorded for this clonotype. Written as DNA, the CDR3 is TGTGCCACCAGTGATCGACTTGGCTACACCTTC. This encodes CATSDRLGYTF. V gene TRBV24-1 combines with J gene TRBJ1-2, with no clear D. Trimming stripped 3 bases from V and 7 bases from J, with 5 bases between. The CDR3 contains 11 residues. Per germline, CDR1 KGHDR and CDR2 SFDVKD.

Many counts were recorded for this clonotype. This rearrangement joins TRBV4-1 to TRBJ2-7; D may be TRBD2 (6 bases). CDR3 length equals 14 residues. With 8 bases removed from V and 2 bases from J, the gap between germline ends came to 16 bases. The germline V gene encodes CDR1 MGHRA and CDR2 YSYEKL. CDR3 sequence reads: CASGLGRGTYEQYF. The CDR3 DNA follows: TGCGCCAGCGGTTTAGGGCGGGGAACCTACGAGCAGTACTTC.

For this clonotype: The junction and the germline gene differ at one end; a read error may be behind it. This rearrangement joins TRBV12-3 or TRBV12-4 to TRBJ1-3; no clear D gene. The length of the CDR3 is 14 residues. CDR3: CASSRTISGSTIYF. The CDR3 nucleotides are TGTGCCAGCAGCCGGACCATCTCTGGAAGCACCATATATTTT.

This sequence joins TRBV20-1 and TRBJ2-2; 8 positions match TRBD1. In germline, CDR1 is DFQATT, CDR2 SNEGSKA (reference sequence). With 7 bases clipped from V and 3 bases from J, the junction kept 7 bases outside the gene matches. The CDR3 is 14 amino acids. In DNA form, the CDR3 reads TGCAGTGTGAGCAGGGGGCTCGACACCGGGGAGCTGTTTTTT. Translation gives CSVSRGLDTGELFF.

The sample holds many counts of this clonotype. The CDR3 region has the DNA TGTGCCAGCAACCCGACCCCTACGGTCAATCAGCCCCAGCATTTT. As protein: CASNPTPTVNQPQHF. This chain links TRBV6-1 with TRBJ1-5, with unresolved D. Trimming took off 7 bases at V and 3 bases at J, with 16 bases between the two ends. CDR1 is MNHNS, CDR2 SASEGT, per germline. The CDR3 has 15 amino acids.

This clonotype has ten or more counts. The chain employs TRBV2 and TRBJ1-1; no clear D gene. Trimming left V 1 base short and J 0 bases short, with 9 bases between. The germline V gene has CDR1 SNHLY and CDR2 FYNNEI. This CDR3 is built from 15 residues. The DNA for the CDR3 is TGTGCCAGCAGTGAAGGTCAGGCAATGAACACTGAAGCTTTCTTT. Encoded protein: CASSEGQAMNTEAFF.

A few counts support this clonotype. A much more abundant neighbour one base away suggests this may be a read error. V is TRBV6-5 and J is TRBJ1-1; D is unclear. This CDR3 comprises 14 residues. Germline assignment: CDR1 MNHEY and CDR2 SVGAGI. The CDR3 reads CASTHDGLNTGAFF. DNA for the CDR3: TGTGCCAGCACCCACGACGGCTTGAACACTGGAGCTTTCTTT.

This clonotype was observed many times. The J gene is TRBJ2-3, the V gene TRBV11-2, with D unresolved. Trimming left V 0 bases short and J 0 bases short, with 7 bases between. The CDR3 is made up of 15 amino acids. Per the germline V gene, CDR1 is SGHAT and CDR2 is FQNNGV. The CDR3 nucleotides are TGTGCCAGCAGCTTAGATGGGCTGAGCACAGATACGCAGTATTTT. Translating it yields CASSLDGLSTDTQYF.